This T cell receptor beta chain was recorded in a study of blood T cell repertoires in COVID-19. About the research overall: Sites in the United States, Italy and Spain provided acute and convalescent COVID-19 samples. PBMCs, B-cell-depleted T cells, or T cells provided the cDNA or gDNA that made up the material.

Measured with immunoSEQ multiplex PCR; TCRdb has only the in-frame clones, and not every one. The data contain roughly 130,000 clones, 80% to 90% of them singletons. The sample comprised peripheral blood. The clonotype comes from a woman in her sixties or seventies with acute or convalescent COVID-19.

The CDR3 DNA is TGTGCCACCAGCACCGGGGACAGCGAAGCTTTCTTT. Protein: CATSTGDSEAFF. The chain carries TRBV15 and TRBJ1-1; 7 bases are shared with TRBD1. J gave up 8 bases and V 4 bases, and 4 bases lay outside the gene matches. Germline-derived CDR1 and CDR2 are LNHNV and YYDKDF (reference sequence). This CDR3 region has 12 residues. Complete variable domain (other parts from reference TRBV15 and TRBJ1-1): DAMVIQNPRYQVTQFGKPVTLSCSQTLNHNVMYWYQQKSSQAPKLLFHYYDKDFNNEADTPDNFQSRRPNTSFCFLDIRSPGLGDTAMYLCATSTGDSEAFFGQGTRLTVV.